This TCR beta chain was retrieved from a study of response to subunit inactivated influenza vaccine. TCRdb re-derived calls from the RT-PCR reads in MiXCR, one entry per CDR3 protein. The sample holds about 780,000 distinct CDR3 sequences, about 18% seen once. Regarding the study as a whole: It was suggested by the authors that few new T cells are recruited by each seasonal influenza vaccination.

This clonotype was seen a few times. Antigen unknown. The receptor was isolated from a man aged 50-60 years who received an inactivated influenza vaccine. Material: PBMCs from blood, obtained 4 to 6 days after vaccination.

This chain's CDR3 is CSAHNVGDEQFF. The CDR3 nucleotides are TGCAGTGCTCACAACGTGGGGGATGAGCAGTTCTTC. This chain connects TRBV20-1 to TRBJ2-1; D assignment may be TRBD1 or TRBD2 (5 bases each). The CDR3 has 12 residues. V lost 5 bases and J lost 8, with 13 bases in between. Germline V gene lookup returns CDR1 DFQATT and CDR2 SNEGSKA (reference sequence).